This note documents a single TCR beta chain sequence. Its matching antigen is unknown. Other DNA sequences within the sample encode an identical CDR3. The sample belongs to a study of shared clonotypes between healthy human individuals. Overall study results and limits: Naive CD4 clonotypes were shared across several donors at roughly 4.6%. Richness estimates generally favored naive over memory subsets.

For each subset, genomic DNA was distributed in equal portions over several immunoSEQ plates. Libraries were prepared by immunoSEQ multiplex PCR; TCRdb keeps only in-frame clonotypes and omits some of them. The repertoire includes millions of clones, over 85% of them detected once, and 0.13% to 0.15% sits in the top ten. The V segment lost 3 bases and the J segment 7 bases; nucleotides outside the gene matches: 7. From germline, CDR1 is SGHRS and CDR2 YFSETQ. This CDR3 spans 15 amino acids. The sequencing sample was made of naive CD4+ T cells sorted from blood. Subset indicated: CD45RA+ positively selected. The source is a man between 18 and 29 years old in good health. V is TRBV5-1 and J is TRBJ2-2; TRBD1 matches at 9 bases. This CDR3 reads CASSSGQGLGGELFF. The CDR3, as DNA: TGCGCCAGCAGCTCCGGACAGGGGTTGGGCGGGGAGCTGTTTTTT.